Below, 23 T cell receptor beta chains from the same sample are listed, as sequenced in a study of sequential checkpoint blockade in melanoma. The treatment was: randomized to nivolumab then ipilimumab (arm A) or the reverse (arm B). TCRdb keeps only in-frame clones here, not all; method: immunoSEQ multiplex PCR. The sample lists about 40,000 clones, roughly 89% seen once, with less than 15% in the top ten. The starting material was CD8+ T cells sorted from blood (inferred from file names), obtained from a patient given nivolumab and ipilimumab in sequence. All receptors derive from a human donor with melanoma.

J is TRBJ2-5 and V is TRBV5-6; 7 nucleotides align to TRBD1. The germline CDR1 and CDR2 sequences are SGHDT and YYEEEE. Germline trimming cut 0 bases from V and 5 bases from J; bases unmatched to any gene: 7. The CDR3 sequence is 15 residues long. As DNA, the CDR3 is TGTGCCAGCAGCTTGGTGACAGGGCGATATGAGACCCAGTACTTC. It translates to CASSLVTGRYETQYF. Combining the CDR3 with reference TRBV5-6 and TRBJ2-5 gives the whole variable domain DAGVTQSPTHLIKTRGQQVTLRCSPKSGHDTVSWYQQALGQGPQFIFQYYEEEERQRGNFPDRFSGHQFPNYSSELNVNALLLGDSALYLCASSLVTGRYETQYFGPGTRLLVL.

The chain couples TRBV7-8 to TRBJ2-3; D unclear. With 5 bases removed from V and 8 bases from J, the gap between germline ends came to 11 bases. CDR1 SGHVS and CDR2 FQNEAQ come from the germline V gene. This CDR3 region has 12 residues. Written as DNA, the CDR3 is TGTGCCAGCAGCCTAGGTAGTCCTACGCAGTATTTT. Protein: CASSLGSPTQYF. Filled out from reference TRBV7-8 and TRBJ2-3, the complete variable domain reads GAGVSQSPRYKVAKRGQDVALRCDPISGHVSLFWYQQALGQGPEFLTYFQNEAQLDKSGLPSDRFFAERPEGSVSTLKIQRTQQEDSAVYLCASSLGSPTQYFGPGTRLTVL.

The chain employs TRBV4-1 and TRBJ2-7, with no clear D. Germline CDR1 is MGHRA and CDR2 is YSYEKL. This CDR3 comprises 15 residues. Trimming cost V 0 bases and J 7 bases, with 16 bases left between them. The CDR3 is CASSQDPPPNWEQYF. CDR3 DNA: TGCGCCAGCAGCCAAGACCCTCCCCCTAATTGGGAGCAGTACTTC.

The chain links TRBV5-1 to TRBJ2-7; perhaps TRBD1 as D (6 bases). CDR3 length: 15 amino acids. The germline CDR1 and CDR2 sequences are SGHRS and YFSETQ. Trimming removed 7 bases at V and 5 bases at J, with 22 bases between. The CDR3 here is CASSSKQGPRDEQYF. Here the CDR3 DNA reads TGCGCCAGCTCTAGCAAACAGGGCCCTCGGGACGAGCAGTACTTC.

Only one count was recorded for this clone. The rearrangement joins TRBV27 to TRBJ1-5; D gene unclear. The germline V and J ends were trimmed by 2 bases and 6 bases, with 11 bases remaining between them. The CDR3 extends over 14 amino acids. Germline V gene data show CDR1 as MNHEY and CDR2 as SMNVEV (reference sequence). CDR3 residues: CASSLEWRGQPQHF. CDR3 in DNA: TGTGCCAGCAGTTTAGAGTGGCGGGGTCAGCCCCAGCATTTT.

The chain uses TRBV27 and TRBJ2-1; unclear D gene. The germline CDR1 and CDR2 sequences are MNHEY and SMNVEV (reference sequence). The CDR3 consists of 11 residues. Trimming shortened V by 6 bases and J by 4 bases, and 4 bases separated the two germline ends. The CDR3 nucleotides read TGTGCCAGCAGCCGTTACAATGAGCAGTTCTTC. Translating it yields CASSRYNEQFF.

This chain connects TRBV5-6 to TRBJ2-7, with D tentatively TRBD1 (6 bases). The CDR3 contains 13 residues. CDR1 is SGHDT, CDR2 YYEEEE, per germline. V was clipped by 4 bases and J by 1 base, with 9 bases between them. The CDR3 here is CASSPGQSYEQYF. In DNA, the CDR3 is TGTGCCAGCAGCCCAGGACAGTCCTACGAGCAGTACTTC.

The chain is built from TRBV10-3 and TRBJ1-1; D gene ambiguous. Trimming took off 5 bases at V and 5 bases at J, with 9 bases between the two ends. The germline V gene encodes CDR1 ENHRY and CDR2 SYGVKD. CDR3 length: 12 residues. The CDR3 DNA follows: TGTGCCATCAGTCCAAGAGGTACTGAAGCTTTCTTT. Its protein product is CAISPRGTEAFF.

The chain uses TRBV6-1 and TRBJ1-5, with D perhaps TRBD1 (5 bases). Trimming removed 2 bases from V and 0 bases from J, with 17 bases in between. From germline, CDR1 is MNHNS and CDR2 SASEGT. CDR3 length: 18 amino acids. This CDR3 reads CASSELRGGPYSNQPQHF. CDR3 coding DNA: TGTGCCAGCAGTGAACTAAGGGGAGGCCCCTATAGCAATCAGCCCCAGCATTTT.

This clone was seen only once. The chain recombines TRBV25-1 with TRBJ2-5, with D maybe TRBD2 (7 bases). The CDR3 is 16 amino acids. With 1 base removed from V and 5 bases from J, the gap between germline ends came to 17 bases. CDR1 and CDR2 from the germline V gene are MGHDK and SYGVNS. Written as DNA, the CDR3 is TGTGCCAGCAGTGAATGGGTTCTGCGGGGGCAGGAGACCCAGTACTTC. Protein product: CASSEWVLRGQETQYF.

The rearrangement joins TRBV12-5 to TRBJ2-7, with D uncertain. The CDR3 has 14 amino acids. Trimming took 2 bases from V and 7 from J, leaving 15 bases between them. From germline, CDR1 is LGHNT and CDR2 FRNRAP. In nucleotides, the CDR3 is TGTGCTAGTGGTTTGTCGACTGACTCTAGGGAGCAGTACGTC. This sequence encodes CASGLSTDSREQYV.

This clone was recorded only once. The genes are TRBV19 and TRBJ2-1; possible D gene TRBD2, 5 bases. Trimming cost V 7 bases and J 4 bases, with 14 bases left between them. The CDR3 runs 14 residues. Germline lookup yields CDR1 LNHDA and CDR2 SQIVND (reference sequence). CDR3 bases: TGTGCCAGTAAATCTTGGTCGGGGTACAATGAGCAGTTCTTC. It yields the protein CASKSWSGYNEQFF.

The chain couples TRBV7-6 to TRBJ2-7; 9 bases map to TRBD1. Germline V gives CDR1 SGHVS, CDR2 FNYEAQ. The CDR3 totals 15 residues. V shed 5 bases, J shed 3 bases, and the junction held 8 bases outside the gene matches. CDR3 sequence: CASSPTGGAFYEQYF. The CDR3 DNA sequence: TGTGCCAGCAGCCCCACAGGGGGCGCTTTCTACGAGCAGTACTTC.

The chain carries TRBV4-1 and TRBJ1-5; D is unresolved. The CDR3 sequence is 14 residues long. The germline V gene encodes CDR1 MGHRA and CDR2 YSYEKL. Trimming cost V 2 bases and J 1 base, with 6 bases left between them. CDR3 sequence (DNA): TGCGCCAGCAGCCAATTTGAGAGCAATCAGCCCCAGCATTTT. It specifies CASSQFESNQPQHF.

The chain is built from TRBV2 and TRBJ1-4, with 10 bases identical to TRBD1. The CDR3 totals 16 residues. V was pared by 2 bases and J by 6 bases, with 6 bases of the junction left unmatched. CDR1 SNHLY and CDR2 FYNNEI come from the germline V gene. The CDR3: CASSEIGTGVDEKLFF. The DNA of the CDR3 is TGTGCCAGCAGTGAAATTGGGACAGGGGTCGATGAAAAACTGTTTTTT.

The CDR3 region has the DNA TGTGCCATCAGTGATCCAGCGGGAGTTTACGAGCAGTACTTC. Its protein is CAISDPAGVYEQYF. The chain uses TRBV10-3 and TRBJ2-5; 8 nucleotides line up with TRBD2. The DNA end favors TRBJ2-7, so the J call may be wrong. CDR3 length: 14 residues. CDR1 and CDR2 (germline): ENHRY, SYGVKD.

The chain links TRBV4-2 to TRBJ2-7; 8 nucleotides agree with TRBD2. The CDR3 is 15 residues long. The trim removed 0 bases at V and 6 bases at J, leaving 7 bases unmatched. CDR1 LGHNA and CDR2 YNFKEQ come from the germline V gene. DNA for the CDR3: TGTGCCAGCAGCCAAGAGTATGCAGCGGGAGCCGAGCAGTACGTC. Translated, it gives CASSQEYAAGAEQYV.

The rearrangement joins TRBV29-1 to TRBJ1-2; the match to TRBD1 covers 7 bases. In germline, CDR1 is SQVTM, CDR2 ANQGSEA. CDR3 length: 19 amino acids. The V and J ends lost 1 base and 1 base, in that order; junction bases with no gene match: 18. CDR3 loop: CSVEAPDYRQGINNYGYTF. For the CDR3, the DNA is TGCAGCGTTGAAGCCCCTGATTACCGACAGGGAATAAATAACTATGGCTACACCTTC.

The chain carries TRBV13 and TRBJ2-5; D not resolved. V lost 5 bases and J 5 bases, leaving 9 bases between the germline ends. Germline V CDR1 and CDR2: PRHDT, FYEKMQ (reference sequence). The CDR3 runs to 12 residues. Here the CDR3 DNA reads TGTGCCAGCAGCCCCTTCGGGGAGACCCAGTACTTC. It is translated as CASSPFGETQYF. Variable domain in full (rest from reference TRBV13 and TRBJ2-5): AAGVIQSPRHLIKEKRETATLKCYPIPRHDTVYWYQQGPGQDPQFLISFYEKMQSDKGSIPDRFSAQQFSDYHSELNMSSLELGDSALYFCASSPFGETQYFGPGTRLLVL.

J is TRBJ1-5 and V is TRBV19, with D possibly TRBD1 on 6 matching bases. The ends were cut back, 7 bases at V and 4 bases at J, with 8 bases in the middle. Germline V gene sequence: CDR1 LNHDA, CDR2 SQIVND (reference sequence). There are 12 residues in the CDR3. The CDR3, as DNA: TGTGCCAGTAAAACAGGGAATCAGCCCCAGCATTTT. This translates into CASKTGNQPQHF.

The chain links TRBV27 to TRBJ2-7, with D perhaps TRBD2 (6 bases). V was clipped by 4 bases and J by 2 bases, with 12 bases between them. This CDR3 comprises 14 residues. From germline, CDR1 is MNHEY and CDR2 SMNVEV (reference sequence). CDR3 nucleotide sequence: TGTGCCAGCAGTTCCCGGGAGTCAGCCTACGAGCAGTACTTC. It codes for CASSSRESAYEQYF.

The chain links TRBV5-5 to TRBJ1-2, with 7 bases lining up with TRBD1. Germline CDR1 reads SGHKS; CDR2 reads YYEKEE (reference sequence). V was pared by 6 bases and J by 2 bases, with 4 bases of the junction left unmatched. The CDR3 totals 13 residues. CDR3 in amino acids: CASTVGQNYGYTF. Written as DNA, the CDR3 is TGTGCCAGCACTGTGGGACAGAACTATGGCTACACCTTC.

The V gene is TRBV27, the J gene TRBJ1-1; D is perhaps TRBD1 (5 bases). V was pared by 3 bases and J by 4 bases, with 12 bases between. The CDR3 is 14 residues long. Germline V gene sequence: CDR1 MNHEY, CDR2 SMNVEV (reference sequence). The CDR3 nucleotides read TGTGCCAGCAGTTTTGGCCTCGGGGGCACTGAAGCTTTCTTT. Protein sequence: CASSFGLGGTEAFF.